The next 9 T cell receptor beta chains were all read from a single sample in a study of EBV T-cell therapy then PD-1 blockade in nasopharyngeal carcinoma. Assay: immunoSEQ multiplex PCR; the TCRdb copy retains only in-frame clones and omits some. The repertoire holds roughly 20,000 clones, with roughly 80% as singletons. These receptors lack a known antigen. Treatment in this sample: AdE1-LMPpoly-expanded autologous EBV-specific T-cell therapy followed by anti-PD-1 nivolumab. The sample in question was CD8+ T cells from blood, obtained at roughly day 33 from a patient whose treatment included autologous EBV-specific T cells and nivolumab. The source is a man aged 35-49 years with nasopharyngeal carcinoma.

Notes on this clone: No conserved phenylalanine or tryptophan is present at the end of the CDR3, so a read error is the likely explanation. The J gene is TRBJ2-7, the V gene TRBV7-9; perhaps D is TRBD1 or TRBD2 (5 bases each). Germline lookup yields CDR1 SEHNR and CDR2 FQNEAQ (reference sequence). This CDR3 comprises 15 residues. Trimming cost V 1 base and J 6 bases, with 16 bases left between them. The DNA of the CDR3 is TGTGCCAGCAGCTTAGAGGGAGCAGGGCCCTCCGAGCAGTACCTC. It yields the protein CASSLEGAGPSEQYL.

The rearrangement links TRBV6-4 to TRBJ2-3; tentatively, D is TRBD2 (6 bases). The CDR3 spans 14 residues. Germline-derived CDR1 and CDR2 are MRHNA and SNTAGT. Trimming cost V 3 bases and J 6 bases, with 13 bases left between them. CDR3 DNA sequence: TGTGCCAGCAGTGAGTCCGGGAGTATGGATACGCAGTATTTT. Amino acids: CASSESGSMDTQYF.

In its sample, this clone was seen a few times. The V and J genes are TRBV6-1 and TRBJ2-6, with D perhaps assigned TRBD1 or TRBD2 (5 bases each). The CDR3 length is 14 residues. V lost 3 bases, J lost 2 bases, and 5 bases lay in between. From germline, CDR1 is MNHNS and CDR2 SASEGT. The CDR3 loop reads CASSEGAGANVLTF. The CDR3 DNA follows: TGTGCCAGCAGTGAGGGGGCTGGGGCCAACGTCCTGACTTTC.

CDR3 in DNA: TGTGCCAGCAGCTCCCCCGGGACAGGGGGAACCGGGGAGCTGTTTTTT. Its protein is CASSSPGTGGTGELFF. The chain carries TRBV7-6 and TRBJ2-2; TRBD1 matches 11 bases. This CDR3 has 16 amino acids. CDR1 is SGHVS, CDR2 FNYEAQ, per germline. The junction had 6 bases not matched to a gene; V was cut back by 4 bases and J by 5 bases. Looking up the rest from reference TRBV7-6 and TRBJ2-2 gives the full variable domain: GAGVSQSPRYKVTKRGQDVALRCDPISGHVSLYWYRQALGQGPEFLTYFNYEAQQDKSGLPNDRFSAERPEGSISTLTIQRTEQRDSAMYRCASSSPGTGGTGELFFGEGSRLTVL.

Only a few counts were recorded for this clone. The chain carries TRBV20-1 and TRBJ1-1; D remains unclear. CDR1 DFQATT and CDR2 SNEGSKA come from the germline V gene (reference sequence). This CDR3 has 10 residues. Between the trimmed V and J ends, which lost 5 bases and 2 bases, there was a span of 3 bases. This chain's CDR3 is CSADNTEAFF. As DNA, the CDR3 is TGCAGTGCTGACAACACTGAAGCTTTCTTT.

The genes are TRBV4-2 and TRBJ1-6; 7 bases agree with TRBD1. The J segment lost 9 bases and the V segment lost 0 bases, leaving 8 bases of the junction unmatched. Germline loops: CDR1 LGHNA, CDR2 YNFKEQ. CDR3 size: 16 residues. The CDR3 here is CASSQDSGGGGSPLHF. The CDR3 nucleotides read TGTGCCAGCAGCCAAGATTCGGGAGGGGGCGGTTCACCCCTCCACTTT.

The chain uses TRBV7-6 and TRBJ2-3; 7 bases are a match to TRBD1. The CDR3 extends over 15 amino acids. Germline lookup yields CDR1 SGHVS and CDR2 FNYEAQ. Losses at the gene ends were 2 bases for V and 6 bases for J; bases not matched to a gene: 8. The CDR3 here is CASSLPQDRRDTQYF. Written as DNA, the CDR3 is TGTGCCAGCAGCTTACCCCAGGACAGGCGGGATACGCAGTATTTT. The whole variable domain, remainder taken from reference TRBV7-6 and TRBJ2-3, is GAGVSQSPRYKVTKRGQDVALRCDPISGHVSLYWYRQALGQGPEFLTYFNYEAQQDKSGLPNDRFSAERPEGSISTLTIQRTEQRDSAMYRCASSLPQDRRDTQYFGPGTRLTVL.

This clone was seen more than once but under ten times. The V call is TRBV6-2 or TRBV6-3, the J call TRBJ1-6; 9 bases are shared with TRBD1. Trimming cost V 0 bases and J 10 bases; bases outside gene matches: 1. Germline lookup yields CDR1 MNHEY and CDR2 SVGEGT. The CDR3 is 14 amino acids. The CDR3 bases are TGTGCCAGCAGTTACTCAACAGGGGGCTCACCCCTCCACTTT. This sequence encodes CASSYSTGGSPLHF.

This chain links TRBV29-1 with TRBJ2-6, with a possible D match to TRBD2 (6 bases). Germline CDR1 and CDR2: SQVTM and ANQGSEA. The CDR3 contains 17 residues. V lost 3 bases, J lost 0 bases, and 15 bases lay in between. The CDR3 here is CSVEERTTYSGANVLTF. CDR3 nucleotides: TGCAGCGTTGAGGAACGGACTACTTACTCTGGGGCCAACGTCCTGACTTTC.